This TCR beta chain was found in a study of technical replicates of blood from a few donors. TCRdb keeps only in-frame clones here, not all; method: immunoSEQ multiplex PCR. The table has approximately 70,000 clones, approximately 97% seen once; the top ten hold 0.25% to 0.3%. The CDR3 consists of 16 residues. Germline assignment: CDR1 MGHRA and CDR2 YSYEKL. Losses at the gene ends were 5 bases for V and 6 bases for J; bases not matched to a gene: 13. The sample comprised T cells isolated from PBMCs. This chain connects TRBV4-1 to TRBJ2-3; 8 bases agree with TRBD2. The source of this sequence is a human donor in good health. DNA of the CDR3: TGCGCCAGCAGCGAATATAGCGGGAATGAGGGGGATACGCAGTATTTT. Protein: CASSEYSGNEGDTQYF.